The 22 T cell receptor beta chains reported below all come from one sample, sequenced in a study of cytomegalovirus exposure and HLA in healthy donors. PCR amplification relied on 60 Vbeta primers (plus 13 Jbeta primers). The protocol was immunoSEQ multiplex PCR, while the TCRdb copy is restricted to in-frame clones and leaves out a portion. This repertoire includes about 200,000 clones. What was sequenced was PBMCs. The receptors come from a boy younger than 18 in good health and CMV-seronegative.

This rearrangement joins TRBV11-2 to TRBJ2-7; D remains unclear. Germline-derived CDR1 and CDR2 are SGHAT and FQNNGV. The CDR3 sequence is 12 residues long. Trimming removed 5 bases at V and 3 bases at J, with 8 bases between. CDR3 in amino acids: CASSPTGYEQYF. CDR3 nucleotide sequence: TGTGCCAGCAGCCCAACGGGCTACGAGCAGTACTTC.

The rearrangement links TRBV7-2 to TRBJ1-1; TRBD1 is a possible D gene (6 bases). The V gene's germline CDR1 is SGHTA and CDR2 FQGNSA. Trimming took off 4 bases at V and 4 bases at J, with 10 bases between the two ends. This CDR3 has 13 amino acids. In DNA, the CDR3 is TGTGCCAGCAGCTCAAACAGGGCCACTGAAGCTTTCTTT. It codes for CASSSNRATEAFF.

The rearrangement uses TRBV29-1 and TRBJ1-2; D is possibly TRBD1 (6 bases). V was pared by 4 bases and J by 6 bases, with 18 bases between. The germline V gene encodes CDR1 SQVTM and CDR2 ANQGSEA. CDR3 size: 14 residues. This CDR3 is CSVVPSLTGNGYTF. CDR3 DNA sequence: TGCAGCGTTGTTCCCTCTCTGACAGGCAATGGCTACACCTTC.

The chain carries TRBV11-2 and TRBJ2-5; TRBD2 aligns across 14 bases. CDR3 length: 17 amino acids. From germline, CDR1 is SGHAT and CDR2 FQNNGV. The V gene end was trimmed by 2 bases and the J gene end by 5 bases; junction bases not matched to a gene: 7. DNA of the CDR3: TGTGCCAGCAGCTTAACTTGGACTAGCGGGGGGCGGGAGACCCAGTACTTC. It yields the protein CASSLTWTSGGRETQYF.

This rearrangement joins TRBV28 to TRBJ1-2; D call uncertain. Trimming left V 1 base short and J 7 bases short, with 13 bases between. This CDR3 region has 14 residues. CDR1 and CDR2 from the germline V gene are MDHEN and SYDVKM. The chain's CDR3 is CASSLLLSDGGYTF. The DNA for the CDR3 is TGTGCCAGCAGTTTATTACTTAGCGATGGTGGCTACACCTTC.

As DNA, the CDR3 is TGTGCCAGCAGCTTAGTCCGGGGTGGGGAGACCCAGTACTTC. Translating gives CASSLVRGGETQYF. The V call is TRBV7-6, the J call TRBJ2-5; a weak D match, TRBD2 (5 bases). This CDR3 contains 14 residues. Germline assignment: CDR1 SGHVS and CDR2 FNYEAQ. V was clipped by 1 base and J by 5 bases, with 11 bases between them.

The chain carries TRBV9 and TRBJ2-7, with TRBD2 matching over 14 bases. Trimming at V came to 4 bases and at J to 3 bases, leaving 12 bases not matched to a gene. The length of the CDR3 is 18 residues. Germline values: CDR1 SGDLS, CDR2 YYNGEE. The DNA for the CDR3 is TGTGCCAGCAGCTCCGGGACTAGCGGGGGTCTACACTTCTACGAGCAGTACTTC. It codes for CASSSGTSGGLHFYEQYF.

For this clone: The same CDR3 is also encoded by other DNA sequences in this sample. The chain links TRBV27 to TRBJ1-1; D not resolved. Germline values: CDR1 MNHEY, CDR2 SMNVEV (reference sequence). The CDR3 spans 13 residues. V lost 3 bases, J lost 1 base, and 6 bases lay in between. CDR3 loop: CASSFTGNTEAFF. In DNA form, the CDR3 reads TGTGCCAGCAGTTTTACGGGGAACACTGAAGCTTTCTTT.

The rearrangement uses TRBV6-5 and TRBJ2-7; tentatively, D is TRBD2 (5 bases). V shed 5 bases and J shed 2 bases, with 16 bases lying between them. Germline values: CDR1 MNHEY, CDR2 SVGAGI. The CDR3 runs 15 residues. The CDR3 sequence: CASSPLAGQAYEQYF. The CDR3 DNA is TGTGCCAGCAGTCCGCTTGCGGGCCAGGCCTACGAGCAGTACTTC.

This sequence joins TRBV7-9 and TRBJ1-2; D gene uncertain. From germline, CDR1 is SEHNR and CDR2 FQNEAQ (reference sequence). The CDR3 has 13 residues. V lost 3 bases and J 6 bases, leaving 11 bases between the germline ends. In DNA form, the CDR3 reads TGTGCCAGCAGCTTCGTAGATCCCGATGGCTACACCTTC. It translates to CASSFVDPDGYTF.

The chain recombines TRBV6-5 with TRBJ1-2; 8 nucleotides match TRBD1. Germline V lookup: CDR1 MNHEY, CDR2 SVGAGI. V shed 10 bases, J shed 5 bases, and the junction held 12 bases outside the gene matches. The CDR3 contains 14 residues. CDR3 DNA: TGTGCCACCAGGACAGGGTCCCTTGGGTATGGCTACACCTTC. Translation gives CATRTGSLGYGYTF.

V and J are TRBV14 and TRBJ2-3, with TRBD1 as a possible D gene (6 bases). V was cut by 3 bases and J by 2 bases, with 15 bases left in between. Germline-derived CDR1 and CDR2 are SGHDN and FVKESK. The CDR3 covers 16 residues. The CDR3 loop reads CASSHLRDTNTDTQYF. CDR3 nucleotide sequence: TGTGCCAGCAGCCATCTACGGGACACCAACACAGATACGCAGTATTTT.

The genes are TRBV6-6 and TRBJ2-5; D is unclear. This CDR3 comprises 16 residues. Germline CDR1 is MNHNY and CDR2 is SVGAGI (reference sequence). V shed 6 bases and J shed 0 bases, with 17 bases lying between them. The CDR3 bases are TGTGCCAGCAGCGACTCCCTAGAGACGTACCAAGAGACCCAGTACTTC. It codes for CASSDSLETYQETQYF.

The V gene is TRBV6-6, the J gene TRBJ1-1, with a possible D match to TRBD1 (6 bases). From germline, CDR1 is MNHNY and CDR2 SVGAGI (reference sequence). This CDR3 is 14 amino acids long. V was cut by 7 bases and J by 4 bases, with 16 bases left in between. DNA for the CDR3: TGTGCCAGCACCGAGGGAGGGGGTGGCACTGAAGCTTTCTTT. Translating gives CASTEGGGGTEAFF.

The chain combines TRBV6-1 with TRBJ1-6, with 11 bases fitting TRBD1. This CDR3 is built from 15 residues. Germline lookup yields CDR1 MNHNS and CDR2 SASEGT. The trim removed 10 bases at V and 9 bases at J, leaving 11 bases unmatched. CDR3 sequence reads: CATITDRGLGSPLHF. CDR3 in DNA: TGTGCCACTATAACGGACAGGGGGCTGGGTTCACCCCTCCACTTT.

V usage is TRBV28 and J usage is TRBJ2-1; 11 nucleotides align to TRBD2. The CDR3 has 16 amino acids. V shed 7 bases and J 7 bases; nucleotides not matched to a gene: 12. The germline V gene encodes CDR1 MDHEN and CDR2 SYDVKM. The CDR3 region is CASIPGLAGGGNEQFF. The CDR3 nucleotides read TGTGCCAGCATCCCCGGTCTAGCGGGGGGCGGGAATGAGCAGTTCTTC.

V and J are TRBV27 and TRBJ2-7; 8 bases line up with TRBD2. This CDR3 has 16 residues. Trimming removed 2 bases from V and 0 bases from J; junction bases left unmatched: 6. Germline V gene data show CDR1 as MNHEY and CDR2 as SMNVEV (reference sequence). The CDR3 reads CASSLSPGGSSYEQYF. CDR3 coding DNA: TGTGCCAGCAGTTTAAGTCCGGGGGGGAGCTCCTACGAGCAGTACTTC.

CDR3 DNA: TGTGCCATCAGTCCTTCTGGGACGGACAGGGACAAAAACATTCAGTACTTC. It yields the protein CAISPSGTDRDKNIQYF. The chain carries TRBV10-3 and TRBJ2-4, with TRBD1 identical over 8 bases. Germline V gives CDR1 ENHRY, CDR2 SYGVKD. V trimming: 5 bases; J trimming: 3 bases; junction bases outside the gene matches: 12. This CDR3 is 17 amino acids long.

This sequence joins TRBV11-2 and TRBJ2-4; possibly TRBD1 for D (5 bases). From germline, CDR1 is SGHAT and CDR2 FQNNGV. Trimming took 0 bases from V and 6 from J, leaving 9 bases between them. The CDR3 has 14 amino acids. This CDR3 is CASSLDVDRNIQYF. CDR3 in DNA: TGTGCCAGCAGCTTAGATGTAGACAGAAACATTCAGTACTTC.

A note on this clone: The sample contains more than one DNA sequence encoding this CDR3. The genes are TRBV11-2 and TRBJ2-7; tentatively, D is TRBD1 (5 bases). The germline V gene encodes CDR1 SGHAT and CDR2 FQNNGV. The CDR3 loop spans 11 amino acids. V was clipped by 5 bases and J by 12 bases, with 14 bases between them. The CDR3 loop is CASSLIRAGYF. The CDR3 DNA reads TGTGCCAGCAGCCTAATCAGGGCAGGGTACTTC.

The V gene is TRBV27, the J gene TRBJ2-7, with a tentative D call TRBD1 (6 bases). The V end lost 3 bases, the J end lost 4 bases, and 13 bases lay between the germline ends. This CDR3 is built from 14 residues. CDR1 is MNHEY, CDR2 SMNVEV, per germline (reference sequence). This chain's CDR3 is CASSFLDSPYEQYF. In nucleotides, the CDR3 is TGTGCCAGCAGTTTCCTGGACAGCCCGTACGAGCAGTACTTC.

The chain has TRBV7-2 and TRBJ2-1; 8 nucleotides align to TRBD2. After removal of 1 base from V and 3 bases from J, the junction contained 2 bases not matched to a gene. The germline CDR1 and CDR2 sequences are SGHTA and FQGNSA. This CDR3 region has 15 residues. CDR3 in DNA: TGTGCCAGCAGCTTAGTCGGGACTAGCTACAATGAGCAGTTCTTC. Translating gives CASSLVGTSYNEQFF.